Described below is a single TCR beta chain sequence and its context. Its antigen is undetermined. The source of the sample is a study of shared clonotypes between healthy human individuals. About the study: Contributing individuals were two females and a few males aged 18 to 49.

CDR1 is MNHEY and CDR2 is SMNVEV in the germline V gene (reference sequence). The CDR3 spans 15 residues. Trimming left V 5 bases short and J 4 bases short, with 17 bases between. Notes on the study in general: On the whole, naive subsets had larger estimated richness than memory subsets had.

Terminally differentiated effector memory CD45RA+ cells were excluded by CCR7 positive selection of CD45RO-negative cells. Sequenced by immunoSEQ multiplex PCR; TCRdb stores in-frame clones only, minus some. The table shows millions of clones, with 85% to 95% occurring only once. Sequencing was done on a sample of naive CD8+ T cells sorted from blood. This receptor was obtained from a man aged 18-30 years in good health. This rearrangement joins TRBV27 to TRBJ1-1, with D possibly TRBD1 on 6 matching bases. In DNA, the CDR3 is TGTGCCAGCAGTGAAGCACAGGGAGGACGCACTGAAGCTTTCTTT. It encodes CASSEAQGGRTEAFF.